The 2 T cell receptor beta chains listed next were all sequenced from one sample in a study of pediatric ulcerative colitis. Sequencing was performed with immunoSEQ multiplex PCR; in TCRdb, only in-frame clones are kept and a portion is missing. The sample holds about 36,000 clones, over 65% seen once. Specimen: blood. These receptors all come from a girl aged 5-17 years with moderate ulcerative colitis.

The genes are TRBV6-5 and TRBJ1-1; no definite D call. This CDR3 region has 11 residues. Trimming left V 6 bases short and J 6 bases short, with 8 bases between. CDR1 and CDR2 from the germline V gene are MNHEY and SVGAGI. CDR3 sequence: CASRDWAEAFF. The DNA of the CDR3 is TGTGCCAGCAGAGACTGGGCTGAAGCTTTCTTT.

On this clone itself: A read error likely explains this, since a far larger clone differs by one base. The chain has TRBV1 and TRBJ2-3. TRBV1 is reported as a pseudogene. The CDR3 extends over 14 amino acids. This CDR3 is CTSSQDLGPPTQYF. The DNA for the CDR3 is TGCACCAGCAGCCAAGATTTGGGTCCTCCTACGCAGTATTTT.